The 32 T cell receptor beta chains given below trace back to one sample, sequenced in a study of blood T cells in healthy people across ages (dated by TCRdb to about 2015). Receptor amplification or capture employed 5' RACE. The sequencing machine was an Illumina HiSeq 2500. A second PCR of about 7 to 12 cycles was run with a J-beta primer mix and a sample-barcoded 5' primer. In-frame beta chains were kept once TCRdb had trimmed the public reads at Q25 with fastp and called clones with MiXCR. Each record represents a unique CDR3 protein, reported with the most common genes and DNA among its rows. This sample gives hundreds of thousands of distinct CDR3 sequences in total; 32% of them show up just once. The ten top clones hold just over 15% of the sample. The sequenced sample consisted of blood. These receptors all come from a woman of 80 years or more in good health. Donor details come from another sample of the same person, matched by shared clones.

This clonotype has a count of ten or more. This sequence joins TRBV3-1 and TRBJ1-2; 7 positions match TRBD1. CDR3 size: 14 residues. V trimming: 4 bases; J trimming: 7 bases; junction bases outside the gene matches: 9. Germline V gives CDR1 LGHDT, CDR2 YNNKEL (reference sequence). CDR3 DNA: TGTGCCAGCAGCCCTCGGGACAGCCTCGGTGGCTACACCTTC. The encoded protein is CASSPRDSLGGYTF.

At least ten counts were recorded for this clonotype. The rearrangement uses TRBV3-1 and TRBJ1-4; D possibly corresponds to TRBD1 (5 bases). Looked up from germline, CDR1 is LGHDT and CDR2 is YNNKEL (reference sequence). The CDR3 has 13 amino acids. Deletions cut 3 bases from V and 8 bases from J, with 10 bases between. The CDR3 region has the DNA TGTGCCAGCAGCCACGGGGCGCGGGAAAAACTGTTTTTT. Its protein product is CASSHGAREKLFF.

This clonotype was found a few times. J is TRBJ2-3 and V is TRBV6-6, with 10 bases fitting TRBD2. With V trimmed by 6 bases and J by 5 bases, 8 bases remained unmatched. The CDR3 covers 15 residues. Germline V gene sequence: CDR1 MNHNY, CDR2 SVGAGI (reference sequence). Here the CDR3 reads CASRPAGGGRDTQYF. CDR3 sequence (DNA): TGTGCCAGCAGACCAGCGGGGGGGGGGAGAGATACGCAGTATTTT.

At least ten counts were recorded for this clonotype. This chain's CDR3 is CASSPPKGSQAHNEQFF. The CDR3 nucleotides are TGTGCCAGCAGCCCCCCCAAAGGTTCGCAGGCCCACAATGAGCAGTTCTTC. This rearrangement joins TRBV7-8 to TRBJ2-1; D not resolved. The CDR3 extends over 17 amino acids. V was pared by 5 bases and J by 5 bases, with 22 bases between. Germline V gives CDR1 SGHVS, CDR2 FQNEAQ.

In its sample, this clonotype was seen many times. CDR3: CSARSPRGWSSTDTQYF. The CDR3 region has the DNA TGCAGTGCTAGATCCCCCAGGGGGTGGTCTAGCACAGATACGCAGTATTTT. The J gene is TRBJ2-3, the V gene TRBV20-1; 7 bases map to TRBD1. This CDR3 region has 17 residues. The J segment lost 0 bases and the V segment lost 2 bases, leaving 11 bases of the junction unmatched. Looked up from germline, CDR1 is DFQATT and CDR2 is SNEGSKA (reference sequence).

V is TRBV15 and J is TRBJ2-3; TRBD2 matches 9 bases. The V segment lost 0 bases and the J segment 5 bases; nucleotides outside the gene matches: 6. The germline gives CDR1 LNHNV, CDR2 YYDKDF (reference sequence). The length of the CDR3 is 16 residues. The CDR3 DNA is TGTGCCACCAGCAGAGAGGGCGGTAGCGGGGGAGATACGCAGTATTTT. Translating gives CATSREGGSGGDTQYF.

The chain combines TRBV7-8 with TRBJ1-6, with D maybe TRBD1 (6 bases). V was clipped by 3 bases and J by 9 bases, with 15 bases between them. This CDR3 spans 15 amino acids. In germline, CDR1 is SGHVS, CDR2 FQNEAQ. The CDR3 protein is CASSLGNQGFSPLHF. The CDR3 DNA is TGTGCCAGCAGCTTGGGGAATCAGGGGTTTTCACCCCTCCACTTT.

The sample holds many counts of this clonotype. The V call is TRBV20-1, the J call TRBJ2-5; 11 positions agree with TRBD2. With 5 bases clipped from V and 4 bases from J, the junction kept 9 bases outside the gene matches. The CDR3 spans 15 residues. Germline lookup yields CDR1 DFQATT and CDR2 SNEGSKA (reference sequence). The CDR3 is CSAPVSGGAGETQYF. Here the CDR3 DNA reads TGCAGTGCTCCTGTTAGCGGGGGGGCCGGAGAGACCCAGTACTTC.

This clonotype was observed a handful of times. The rearrangement links TRBV9 to TRBJ1-1; D uncertain. The CDR3 is 15 residues long. Germline CDR1 SGDLS, CDR2 YYNGEE. V lost 4 bases, J lost 0 bases, and 13 bases lay in between. The CDR3 bases are TGTGCCAGCAGCCCGAACCCAGGAATGAACACTGAAGCTTTCTTT. Translated, it gives CASSPNPGMNTEAFF.

CDR3 DNA: TGTGCCAGCAGCGAGCGACAAAGCCTGGGGTTACTACCTTTCTACGAGCAGTACTTC. Protein sequence: CASSERQSLGLLPFYEQYF. The chain uses TRBV4-2 and TRBJ2-7; D gene unclear. The CDR3 has 19 amino acids. CDR1 and CDR2 from the germline V gene are LGHNA and YNFKEQ. The ends were cut back, 5 bases at V and 3 bases at J, with 29 bases in the middle.

This sequence joins TRBV5-6 and TRBJ2-7; D uncertain. There are 13 residues in the CDR3. V lost 7 bases to trimming and J lost 9 bases, with 20 bases between them. The V gene's germline CDR1 is SGHDT and CDR2 YYEEEE. DNA for the CDR3: TGTGCCAGCCCCCAACTATTCGGCGGCGTGCAGTACTTC. It codes for CASPQLFGGVQYF.

This clonotype showed up many times. The chain joins TRBV20-1 to TRBJ2-1; 10 bases map to TRBD2. Trimming took 0 bases from V and 4 from J; bases not matched to a gene: 12. The CDR3 is 18 amino acids. Germline V gene sequence: CDR1 DFQATT, CDR2 SNEGSKA (reference sequence). CDR3 sequence (DNA): TGCAGTGCTAGAGATCCGGGGGTAGCGGGGGGCCGATACAATGAGCAGTTCTTC. It codes for CSARDPGVAGGRYNEQFF.

This clonotype was detected a few times. The rearrangement links TRBV15 to TRBJ1-4; no definite D call. CDR1 is LNHNV and CDR2 is YYDKDF in the germline V gene (reference sequence). The CDR3 extends over 16 amino acids. V lost 3 bases and J lost 0, with 11 bases in between. CDR3 region: CATSSYSIATNEKLFF. CDR3 bases: TGTGCCACCAGCAGCTATTCCATAGCAACTAATGAAAAACTGTTTTTT.

The rearrangement uses TRBV7-8 and TRBJ1-3, with D possibly matching TRBD1 (5 bases). Per the germline V gene, CDR1 is SGHVS and CDR2 is FQNEAQ. The germline V and J ends were trimmed by 5 bases and 0 bases, with 14 bases remaining between them. This CDR3 spans 16 amino acids. CDR3 coding DNA: TGTGCCAGCAGCCCGACAGTCCCCGGCTCTGGAAACACCATATATTTT. Its translation: CASSPTVPGSGNTIYF. The whole variable domain, remainder taken from reference TRBV7-8 and TRBJ1-3, is GAGVSQSPRYKVAKRGQDVALRCDPISGHVSLFWYQQALGQGPEFLTYFQNEAQLDKSGLPSDRFFAERPEGSVSTLKIQRTQQEDSAVYLCASSPTVPGSGNTIYFGEGSWLTVV.

Of note for this clonotype: This may be a read error, as it is one base from a much larger clone. The V gene is TRBV7-2, the J gene TRBJ2-5, with 8 positions matching TRBD1. The V gene's germline CDR1 is SGHTA and CDR2 FQGNSA. The CDR3 contains 14 residues. The CDR3 DNA sequence: TGTGCCGGCAGTAGAGGGACAGGAGGAGAGACCCAGTACTTC. It translates to CAGSRGTGGETQYF. Complete variable domain (other parts from reference TRBV7-2 and TRBJ2-5): GAGVSQSPSNKVTEKGKDVELRCDPISGHTALYWYRQSLGQGLEFLIYFQGNSAPDKSGLPSDRFSAERTGGSVSTLTIQRTQQEDSAVYLCAGSRGTGGETQYFGPGTRLLVL.

There are a few counts of this clonotype. The rearrangement links TRBV7-9 to TRBJ2-7, with 8 bases identical to TRBD2. Germline-derived CDR1 and CDR2 are SEHNR and FQNEAQ (reference sequence). The V segment lost 1 base and the J segment 3 bases; nucleotides outside the gene matches: 5. This CDR3 has 15 amino acids. Here the CDR3 reads CASSLDGGGVYEQYF. DNA for the CDR3: TGTGCCAGCAGCTTAGACGGGGGGGGTGTCTACGAGCAGTACTTC.

This clonotype was observed at least ten times. The gene calls are TRBV29-1 and TRBJ2-1; TRBD2 matches at 10 bases. V lost 7 bases and J lost 6; bases outside the gene matches: 9. The CDR3 is 14 amino acids. Germline V gene sequence: CDR1 SQVTM, CDR2 ANQGSEA. The CDR3 region is CSAKTLAGANEQFF. CDR3 DNA sequence: TGCAGCGCCAAAACGCTAGCGGGGGCCAATGAGCAGTTCTTC.

V is TRBV6-5 and J is TRBJ2-7, with 8 positions matching TRBD1. With 5 bases clipped from V and 4 bases from J, the junction kept 7 bases outside the gene matches. CDR1 and CDR2 from the germline V gene are MNHEY and SVGAGI. The CDR3 runs 14 residues. CDR3 DNA sequence: TGTGCCAGCAGTCGAAGGACAGGGTTTTACGAGCAGTACTTC. It translates to CASSRRTGFYEQYF.

There are a few counts of this clonotype. V is TRBV10-3 and J is TRBJ1-1; weak D call: TRBD1 (6 bases). This CDR3 comprises 16 residues. Per the germline V gene, CDR1 is ENHRY and CDR2 is SYGVKD. The V end was cut by 4 bases, the J end by 0 bases, with 15 bases between. CDR3: CAISAGENRVNTEAFF. The CDR3 DNA follows: TGTGCCATCAGTGCGGGGGAAAACAGGGTGAACACTGAAGCTTTCTTT.

This clonotype was detected many times. The chain has TRBV24-1 and TRBJ2-1; weak D call: TRBD1 (6 bases). Trimming stripped 3 bases from V and 0 bases from J, with 11 bases between. CDR1 is KGHDR, CDR2 SFDVKD, per germline. The CDR3 contains 16 residues. The CDR3 coding sequence is TGTGCCACCAGTGATCGGGACACGAGCTCCTACAATGAGCAGTTCTTC. Protein product: CATSDRDTSSYNEQFF.

Comment on this clonotype: This may be a read error: a much more frequent sequence differs by one nucleotide. V gene TRBV30 combines with J gene TRBJ1-4; maybe TRBD1 (6 bases). This CDR3 contains 15 residues. Per the germline V gene, CDR1 is GTSNPN and CDR2 is SVGIG (reference sequence). CDR3 loop: CAWGGTGRSDEKQFF. CDR3 bases: TGTGCCTGGGGGGGAACAGGGCGGTCTGATGAAAAACAGTTTTTT.

The CDR3 coding sequence is TGCAGCGTTGCGGGGCCCGGGGAGCTGTTTTTT. The encoded protein is CSVAGPGELFF. This chain uses TRBV29-1 with TRBJ2-2, with D perhaps matching TRBD1 or TRBD2 (5 bases each). Trimming pared 4 bases from V and 6 bases from J, leaving 6 bases between. The CDR3 covers 11 residues. Germline CDR1 reads SQVTM; CDR2 reads ANQGSEA.

The chain links TRBV5-1 to TRBJ1-2; D might be TRBD1 (6 bases). The CDR3 extends over 14 amino acids. The V end lost 3 bases, the J end lost 4 bases, and 13 bases lay between the germline ends. CDR1 is SGHRS, CDR2 YFSETQ, per germline. The CDR3 is CASSWGAVGYGYTF. The CDR3 DNA is TGCGCCAGCAGCTGGGGGGCTGTAGGCTATGGCTACACCTTC.

Concerning this clonotype itself: Just one base apart from a much larger clone, this may be a read error. V gene TRBV6-2 or TRBV6-3 combines with J gene TRBJ1-2; D is ambiguous. CDR1 and CDR2 from the germline V gene are MNHEY and SVGEGT. CDR3 size: 12 residues. The ends were cut back, 5 bases at V and 9 bases at J, with 13 bases in the middle. The CDR3 reads CASSHDGERYTF. The DNA of the CDR3 is TGTGCCAGCAGTCACGACGGGGAGCGCTACACCTTC.

This clonotype was observed a single time. This rearrangement joins TRBV20-1 to TRBJ2-3; weak D call: TRBD2 (6 bases). V shed 5 bases and J shed 3 bases, with 18 bases lying between them. In germline, CDR1 is DFQATT, CDR2 SNEGSKA (reference sequence). There are 15 residues in the CDR3. The CDR3 DNA reads as TGCAGTGCTTTCACCCCGGGGGTACGAACAGATACGCAGTATTTT. This translates into CSAFTPGVRTDTQYF.

As concerns this clonotype: A clone one base away is much larger, so this may be a read error. This chain connects TRBV6-5 to TRBJ2-7; maybe TRBD2 (6 bases). This CDR3 region has 13 residues. Trimming pared 5 bases from V and 7 bases from J, leaving 15 bases between. Germline-derived CDR1 and CDR2 are MNHEY and SVGAGI. The CDR3, as DNA: TGTGCCAGCAGTGCGGGGCTTTGGGGGGAGCAGTACTTC. It yields the protein CASSAGLWGEQYF.

This chain joins TRBV20-1 and TRBJ2-5, with 7 nucleotides matching TRBD2. This CDR3 has 13 amino acids. Trimming took 0 bases from V and 5 from J; bases not matched to a gene: 3. Looked up from germline, CDR1 is DFQATT and CDR2 is SNEGSKA (reference sequence). The CDR3 here is CSAREASGETQYF. The CDR3 DNA reads TGCAGTGCTAGAGAGGCTAGCGGCGAGACCCAGTACTTC.

Concerning this clonotype: A much larger clone is a single base away; this may be a read error. V and J are TRBV30 and TRBJ2-1; 7 positions agree with TRBD1. This CDR3 has 16 amino acids. Germline CDR1 reads GTSNPN; CDR2 reads SVGIG (reference sequence). The trim removed 5 bases at V and 2 bases at J, leaving 12 bases unmatched. The CDR3 sequence: CAWGDPRQGPYNEQFF. The CDR3 nucleotides read TGTGCCTGGGGTGACCCTCGACAGGGACCCTACAATGAGCAGTTCTTC. Complete variable domain (other parts from reference TRBV30 and TRBJ2-1): SQTIHQWPATLVQPVGSPLSLECTVEGTSNPNLYWYRQAAGRGLQLLFYSVGIGQISSEVPQNLSASRPQDRQFILSSKKLLLSDSGFYLCAWGDPRQGPYNEQFFGPGTRLTVL.

Turning to this clonotype: A much larger clone differs from this one at a single base, so this may be a read error. This chain connects TRBV6-2 or TRBV6-3 to TRBJ1-2; 7 bases line up with TRBD1. The junction had 14 bases not matched to a gene; V was cut back by 6 bases and J by 4 bases. This CDR3 contains 16 residues. Germline V gives CDR1 MNHEY, CDR2 SVGEGT. The CDR3 reads CASRYTLSTGTYGYTF. The DNA for the CDR3 is TGTGCCAGCAGATACACCTTGTCGACAGGGACCTATGGCTACACCTTC.

Ten or more counts support this clonotype. The chain carries TRBV6-1 and TRBJ1-2; 7 bases agree with TRBD1. V was clipped by 6 bases and J by 8 bases; unmatched bases: 6. This CDR3 spans 12 amino acids. In germline, CDR1 is MNHNS, CDR2 SASEGT. The CDR3 sequence: CASSVDREGYTF. CDR3 bases: TGTGCCAGCAGCGTAGACAGGGAAGGCTACACCTTC.

A few counts support this clonotype. The chain is built from TRBV6-5 and TRBJ1-3; D ambiguous. The CDR3 loop spans 15 amino acids. Between the trimmed V and J ends, which lost 5 bases and 4 bases, there was a span of 15 bases. From germline, CDR1 is MNHEY and CDR2 SVGAGI. Written as DNA, the CDR3 is TGTGCCAGCAGTACGTCCCCGCAGATAGGAAACACCATATATTTT. Its protein is CASSTSPQIGNTIYF.

This clonotype was recorded a few times. One base away lies a much larger clone, so this may be a sequencing read error. V usage is TRBV6-1 and J usage is TRBJ1-2, with 7 bases aligning to TRBD1. The V and J ends lost 6 bases and 12 bases, in that order; junction bases with no gene match: 16. In germline, CDR1 is MNHNS, CDR2 SASEGT. The CDR3 runs to 14 residues. The CDR3 sequence: CASSVDRVFNDHTF. The CDR3 DNA reads as TGTGCCAGCAGCGTTGACAGGGTCTTTAATGACCACACCTTC.